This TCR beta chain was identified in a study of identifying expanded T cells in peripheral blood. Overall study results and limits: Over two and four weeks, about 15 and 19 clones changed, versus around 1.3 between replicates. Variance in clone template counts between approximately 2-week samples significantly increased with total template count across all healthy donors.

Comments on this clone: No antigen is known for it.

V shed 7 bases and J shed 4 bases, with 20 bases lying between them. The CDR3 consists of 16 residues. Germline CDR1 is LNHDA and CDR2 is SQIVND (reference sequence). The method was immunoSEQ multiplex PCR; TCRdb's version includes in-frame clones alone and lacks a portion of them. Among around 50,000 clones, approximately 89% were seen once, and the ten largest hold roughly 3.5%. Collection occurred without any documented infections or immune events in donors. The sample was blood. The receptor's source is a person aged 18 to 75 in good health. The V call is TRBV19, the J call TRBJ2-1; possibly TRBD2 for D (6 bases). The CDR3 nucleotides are TGTGCCAGTAAGGTGGGCGGGACGGTGGGGTACAATGAGCAGTTCTTC. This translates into CASKVGGTVGYNEQFF.